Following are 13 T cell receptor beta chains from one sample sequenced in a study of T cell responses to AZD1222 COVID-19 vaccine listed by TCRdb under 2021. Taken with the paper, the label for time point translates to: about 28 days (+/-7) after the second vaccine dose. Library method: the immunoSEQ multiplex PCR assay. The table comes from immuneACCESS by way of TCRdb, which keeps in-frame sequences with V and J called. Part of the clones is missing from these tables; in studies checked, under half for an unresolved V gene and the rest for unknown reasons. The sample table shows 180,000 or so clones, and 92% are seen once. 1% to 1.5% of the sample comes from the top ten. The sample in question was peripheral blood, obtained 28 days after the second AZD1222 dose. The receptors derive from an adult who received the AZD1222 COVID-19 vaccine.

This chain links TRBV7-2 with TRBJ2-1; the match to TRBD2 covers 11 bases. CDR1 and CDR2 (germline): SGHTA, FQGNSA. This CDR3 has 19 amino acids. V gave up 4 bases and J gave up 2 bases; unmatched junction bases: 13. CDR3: CASSSVPGLAALTYNEQFF. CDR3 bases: TGTGCCAGCAGCTCGGTTCCGGGACTAGCGGCCCTTACCTACAATGAGCAGTTCTTC.

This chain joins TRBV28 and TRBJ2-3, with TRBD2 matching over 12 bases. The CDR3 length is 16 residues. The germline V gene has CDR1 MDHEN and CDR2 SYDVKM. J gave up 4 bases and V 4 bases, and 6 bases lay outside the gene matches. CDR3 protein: CASSYHLAGGADTQYF. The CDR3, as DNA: TGTGCCAGCAGTTACCACCTAGCGGGAGGGGCAGATACGCAGTATTTT.

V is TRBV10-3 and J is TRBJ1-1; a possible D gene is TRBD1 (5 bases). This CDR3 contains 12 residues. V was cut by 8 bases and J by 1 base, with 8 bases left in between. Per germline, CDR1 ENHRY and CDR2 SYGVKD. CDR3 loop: CAIGGQNTEAFF. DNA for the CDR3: TGTGCCATCGGAGGACAGAACACTGAAGCTTTCTTT.

Written as DNA, the CDR3 is TGTGCCAGCAGCCTCGACCGAGGCAATGAGCAGTTCTTC. It translates to CASSLDRGNEQFF. The chain carries TRBV3-1 (or the pseudogene TRBV3-2) and TRBJ2-1, with D unresolved. Trimming removed 4 bases at V and 6 bases at J, with 10 bases between. Germline CDR1 and CDR2: LGHDT and YNNKEL (reference sequence). This CDR3 is 13 amino acids long.

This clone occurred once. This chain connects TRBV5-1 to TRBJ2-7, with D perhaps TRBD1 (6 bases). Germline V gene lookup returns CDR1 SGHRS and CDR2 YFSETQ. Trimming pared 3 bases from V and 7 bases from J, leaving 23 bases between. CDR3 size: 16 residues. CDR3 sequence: CASSWTTGTSGGEQYF. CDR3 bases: TGCGCCAGCAGCTGGACGACAGGTACTTCTGGGGGTGAGCAGTACTTC.

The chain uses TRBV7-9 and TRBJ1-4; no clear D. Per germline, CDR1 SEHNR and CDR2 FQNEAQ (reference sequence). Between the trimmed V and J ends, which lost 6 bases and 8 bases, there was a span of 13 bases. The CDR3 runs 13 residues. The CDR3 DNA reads TGTGCCAGCAGAAGGGAAGGCAACGAAAAACTGTTTTTT. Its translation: CASRREGNEKLFF.

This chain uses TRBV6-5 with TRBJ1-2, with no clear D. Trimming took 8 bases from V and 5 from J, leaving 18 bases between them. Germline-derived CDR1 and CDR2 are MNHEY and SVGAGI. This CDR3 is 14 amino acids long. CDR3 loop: CASGPQGFIYGYTF. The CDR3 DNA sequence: TGTGCCAGCGGACCACAAGGGTTCATTTATGGCTACACCTTC.

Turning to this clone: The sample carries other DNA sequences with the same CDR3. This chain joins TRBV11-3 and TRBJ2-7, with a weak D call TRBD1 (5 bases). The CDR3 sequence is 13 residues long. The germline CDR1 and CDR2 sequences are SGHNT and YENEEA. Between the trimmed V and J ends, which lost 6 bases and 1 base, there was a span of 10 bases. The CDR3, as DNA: TGTGCCAGCAGTCCAGGGTTTTCCTACGAGCAGTACTTC. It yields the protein CASSPGFSYEQYF.

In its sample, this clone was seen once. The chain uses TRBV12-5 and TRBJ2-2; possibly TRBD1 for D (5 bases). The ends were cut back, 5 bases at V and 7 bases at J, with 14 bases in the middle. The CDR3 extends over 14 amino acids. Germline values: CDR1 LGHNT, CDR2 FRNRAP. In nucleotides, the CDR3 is TGTGCTAGTGGTCAGGGTTGGCCAGTCGGGGAGCTGTTTTTT. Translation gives CASGQGWPVGELFF.

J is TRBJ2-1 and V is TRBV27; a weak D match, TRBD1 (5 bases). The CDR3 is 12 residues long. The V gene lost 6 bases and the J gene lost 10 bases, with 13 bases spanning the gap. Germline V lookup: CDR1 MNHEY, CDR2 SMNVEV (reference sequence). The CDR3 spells CASSRGHQEQFF. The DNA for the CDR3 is TGTGCCAGCAGCCGAGGACATCAGGAGCAGTTCTTC.

The CDR3 region has the DNA TGTGCCAGCAGCCTTTCCGAGCAGGGCAACACTGAAGCTTTCTTT. Its protein product is CASSLSEQGNTEAFF. V is TRBV4-2 and J is TRBJ1-1; TRBD1 is a possible D gene (5 bases). The CDR3 spans 15 residues. The germline CDR1 and CDR2 sequences are LGHNA and YNFKEQ. Trimming cost V 4 bases and J 2 bases, with 14 bases left between them.

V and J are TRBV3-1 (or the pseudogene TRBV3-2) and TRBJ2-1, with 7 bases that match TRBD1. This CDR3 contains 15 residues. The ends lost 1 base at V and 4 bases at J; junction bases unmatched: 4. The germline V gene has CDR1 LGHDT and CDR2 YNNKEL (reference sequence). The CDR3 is CASSQARGRYNEQFF. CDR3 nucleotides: TGTGCCAGCAGCCAAGCAAGGGGGCGGTACAATGAGCAGTTCTTC.

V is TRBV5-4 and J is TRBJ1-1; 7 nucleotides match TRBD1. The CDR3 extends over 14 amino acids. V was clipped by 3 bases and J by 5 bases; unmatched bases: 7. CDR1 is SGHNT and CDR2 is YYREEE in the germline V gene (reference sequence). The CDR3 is CASSSRQGGTEAFF. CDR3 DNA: TGTGCCAGCAGCTCCAGACAGGGTGGGACTGAAGCTTTCTTT.